This is a list of T cell receptor beta chains from one sample in a study of T cell repertoires in cytomegalovirus infection. One entry per CDR3 protein, called by TCRdb with MiXCR from the reads. The data contain about 190,000 distinct CDR3 sequences, roughly 9.8% of them singletons. The sequenced sample was PBMCs. The source is a human donor in good health (CMV status not recorded). Some clones in this sample may be carry-over from other donors' samples. Each CDR3 is given with its conserved first and last residue. A D gene is named only where the DNA matches it firmly. Clone size is stated in some rows and not others, as once, few, many or a class when expanded.

D	V	J	size	DNA	CDR3
-	TRBV6-6	TRBJ2-2	-	TGTGCCACCCAACGTCGGACTAGGGACACCGGGGAGCGGTTTTTT	CATQRRTRDTGERFF
-	TRBV4-1	TRBJ1-3	-	TGCGCCAGCAGGCAGGACAGAAGCTCTGGAAACACCATATATTTT	CASRQDRSSGNTIYF
TRBD1	TRBV29-1	TRBJ2-7	few	TGCAGCGTTGAAGAGGGGACAGGGGGTGGTTACGAGCAGTACTTC	CSVEEGTGGGYEQYF
-	TRBV10-3	TRBJ1-1	many	TGTGCCATCAGTGAGTCCGGAAGGGTCACTGAAGCTTTCTTT	CAISESGRVTEAFF
-	TRBV4-3	TRBJ1-2	few	TGCGCCAGCAGCCAAGCAGGTAGCGGGCGACACTATGGCTACACCTTC	CASSQAGSGRHYGYTF
-	TRBV7-8	TRBJ2-3	many	TGTGCCAGCAGCTCGGACTCTGCGCAGTATTTT	CASSSDSAQYF
TRBD2	TRBV28	TRBJ2-5	many	TGTGCCAGCAGTTTTTTAGGTAGCGGGGTTACGGAGACCCAGTACTTC	CASSFLGSGVTETQYF
TRBD1	TRBV7-2	TRBJ2-4	many	TGTGCCAGCAGCGATCGGGGACAGGCCAAAAACATTCAGTACTTC	CASSDRGQAKNIQYF
-	TRBV12-3/TRBV12-4	TRBJ2-1	many	TGTGCCAGCAGTTTGGGCAGTAGCTCCTACAATGAGCAGTTCTTC	CASSLGSSSYNEQFF
TRBD2	TRBV12-3/TRBV12-4	TRBJ2-2	few	TGTGCCAGCAGTCCTAGAACGGGAGGGGGCGGGGAGCTGTTTTTT	CASSPRTGGGGELFF
-	TRBV5-5	TRBJ1-5	-	TGTGCCAGCAGCCACACGGGGTCAGGGCATCAGCCCCAGCATTTT	CASSHTGSGHQPQHF
-	TRBV7-9	TRBJ2-1	many	TGTGCCAGCAGCTTCGTTCGGAGTTCCTCCTACAATGAGCAGTTCTTC	CASSFVRSSSYNEQFF
-	TRBV7-2	TRBJ1-5	many	TGTGCCAGCAGCTTCGAGGCGGATCGGCCCCAGCATTTT	CASSFEADRPQHF
TRBD1	TRBV6-2/TRBV6-3	TRBJ2-7	-	TGTGCCAGCAGTTACTCCGGCACAGGGGCTAGATACTACGAGCAGTACTTC	CASSYSGTGARYYEQYF
TRBD2	TRBV7-6	TRBJ2-7	-	TGTGCCAGCAGCTTAGCCAGGACTAGCGGCGACGAGCAGTACTTC	CASSLARTSGDEQYF
-	TRBV12-3/TRBV12-4	TRBJ1-4	-	TGTGCCAGCAGTCCCAGGGTAGGGGATGAAAAACTGTTTTTT	CASSPRVGDEKLFF
TRBD1	TRBV28	TRBJ1-5	many	TGTGCCAGCAGTTTAGGGACAGGGGGCTACAATCAGCCCCAGCATTTT	CASSLGTGGYNQPQHF
-	TRBV5-1	TRBJ2-1	few	TGCGCCAGCAGCTTCTGGAGGGGGTTACAATTTGAGCAGTTCTTC	CASSFWRGLQFEQFF
-	TRBV28	TRBJ1-1	few	TGTGCCAGCACCATGACCCGGGTGGCCACTGAAGCTTTCTTT	CASTMTRVATEAFF
-	TRBV6-5	TRBJ2-3	many	TGTGCCAGCAGGGGGGCAGATACGCAGTATTTT	CASRGADTQYF
-	TRBV7-9	TRBJ2-1	many	TGTGCCAGCAGATACCTGGAGGGGTGGAATGAGCAGTTCTTC	CASRYLEGWNEQFF
-	TRBV11-2	TRBJ2-3	few	TGTGCCAGCAGCTTAGATCGGGGCGGGTTGGGAGATACGCAGTATTTT	CASSLDRGGLGDTQYF
TRBD1	TRBV4-2	TRBJ1-2	-	TGTGCCAGCAGCCGAGACAGGGTTTCCTACTATGGCTACACCTTC	CASSRDRVSYYGYTF
TRBD2	TRBV4-1	TRBJ2-1	-	TGCGCCAGCAAGTGGCGGGAGCATCCCCAAAAGGGCAATGAGCAGTTCTTC	CASKWREHPQKGNEQFF
-	TRBV4-1	TRBJ1-3	many	TGCGCCAGCAGCCAAGTAACGAACGGAAACACCATATATTTT	CASSQVTNGNTIYF
-	TRBV29-1	TRBJ2-2	-	TGCAGCACTGGGGGGAAAAGGAGCGGGGAGCTGTTTTTT	CSTGGKRSGELFF
-	TRBV20-1	TRBJ1-3	few	TGCAGTGCAGGAGAGGCGAACACCATATATTTT	CSAGEANTIYF
TRBD1	TRBV18	TRBJ2-7	few	TGTGCCAGCTCACCACGGACAGGATTGAACGCGGGCGAGCAGTACTTC	CASSPRTGLNAGEQYF
-	TRBV6-6	TRBJ2-1	many	TGTGCCAGCAGTTATCGCCCCGGCGGGCAGGGCGATGAGCAGTTCTTC	CASSYRPGGQGDEQFF
-	TRBV4-3	TRBJ1-5	many	TGCGCCAGCAGCCAAGGACAGGATCAGCCCCAGCATTTT	CASSQGQDQPQHF
-	TRBV7-8	TRBJ1-1	many	TGTGCCAGCAGCCCCACCCGACACATGAACACTGAAGCTTTCTTT	CASSPTRHMNTEAFF
TRBD2	TRBV3-1	TRBJ2-3	many	TGTGCCAGCAGCCAATTTGCGGGGGGCACAGATACGCAGTATTTT	CASSQFAGGTDTQYF
-	TRBV7-2	TRBJ1-6	many	TGTGCCAGCAGCTTAAGCTCCTATAATTCACCCCTCCACTTT	CASSLSSYNSPLHF
TRBD1	TRBV27	TRBJ1-2	many	TGTGCCAGCAGTTCCCCGGACAGGGAAAGAGGCTACACCTTC	CASSSPDRERGYTF
-	TRBV6-1	TRBJ2-4	many	TGTGCCCTTGGAGGGAAGGGGGCCAAAAACATTCAGTACTTC	CALGGKGAKNIQYF
TRBD2	TRBV5-6	TRBJ2-1	-	TGTGCCAGCACTGCGGGAGGGCGGGGTAATGAGCAGTTCTTC	CASTAGGRGNEQFF
-	TRBV18	TRBJ1-1	many	TGTGCCAGCTCACCACAGGCACTGAACACTGAAGCTTTCTTT	CASSPQALNTEAFF
-	TRBV19	TRBJ1-1	-	TGTGCCAGTAGTAAGTCCCCCGCAGGCTTCTCGAACACTGAAGCTTTCTTT	CASSKSPAGFSNTEAFF
-	TRBV4-3	TRBJ2-7	many	TGCGCCAGCAGCCAAGAAAGGGGATCTTACGAGCAGTACTTC	CASSQERGSYEQYF
-	TRBV7-2	TRBJ2-7	many	TGTGCCAGCAGCTTAGTGCCCAGGCCATCCTACGAGCAGTACTTC	CASSLVPRPSYEQYF